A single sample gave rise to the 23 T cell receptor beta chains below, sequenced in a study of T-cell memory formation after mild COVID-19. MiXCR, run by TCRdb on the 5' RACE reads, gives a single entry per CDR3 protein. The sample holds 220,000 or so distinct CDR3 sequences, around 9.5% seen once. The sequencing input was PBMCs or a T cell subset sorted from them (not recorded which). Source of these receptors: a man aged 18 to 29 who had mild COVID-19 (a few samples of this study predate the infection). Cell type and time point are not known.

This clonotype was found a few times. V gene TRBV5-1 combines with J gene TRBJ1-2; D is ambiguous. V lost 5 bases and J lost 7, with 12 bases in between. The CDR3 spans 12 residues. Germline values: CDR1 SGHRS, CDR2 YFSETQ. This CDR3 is CASSTSVGGYTF. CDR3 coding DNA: TGCGCCAGCAGTACATCTGTTGGTGGCTACACCTTC.

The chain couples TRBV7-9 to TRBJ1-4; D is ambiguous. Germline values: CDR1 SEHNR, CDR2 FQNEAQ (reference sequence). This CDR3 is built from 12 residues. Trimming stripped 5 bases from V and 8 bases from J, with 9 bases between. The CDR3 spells CASSRLREKLFF. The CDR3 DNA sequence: TGTGCCAGCAGCCGCCTGAGGGAAAAACTGTTTTTT. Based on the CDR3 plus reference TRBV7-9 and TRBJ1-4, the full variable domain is DTGVSQNPRHKITKRGQNVTFRCDPISEHNRLYWYRQTLGQGPEFLTYFQNEAQLEKSRLLSDRFSAERPKGSFSTLEIQRTEQGDSAMYLCASSRLREKLFFGSGTQLSVL.

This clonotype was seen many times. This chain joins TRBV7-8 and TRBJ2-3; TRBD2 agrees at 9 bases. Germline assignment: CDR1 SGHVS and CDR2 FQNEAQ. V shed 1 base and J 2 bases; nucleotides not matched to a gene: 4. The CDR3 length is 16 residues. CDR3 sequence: CASSLGTSGYTDTQYF. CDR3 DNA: TGTGCCAGCAGCTTAGGTACTAGCGGGTACACAGATACGCAGTATTTT.

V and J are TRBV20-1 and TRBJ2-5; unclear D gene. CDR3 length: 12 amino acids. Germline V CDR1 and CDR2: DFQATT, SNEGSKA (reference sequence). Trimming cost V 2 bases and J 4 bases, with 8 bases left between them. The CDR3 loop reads CSARLGIETQYF. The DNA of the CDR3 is TGCAGTGCTAGACTTGGGATAGAGACCCAGTACTTC.

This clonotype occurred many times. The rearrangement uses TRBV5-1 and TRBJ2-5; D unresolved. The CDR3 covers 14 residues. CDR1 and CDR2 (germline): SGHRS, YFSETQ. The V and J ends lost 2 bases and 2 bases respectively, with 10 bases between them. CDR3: CASSLVQVQETQYF. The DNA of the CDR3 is TGCGCCAGCAGCTTAGTGCAGGTTCAAGAGACCCAGTACTTC.

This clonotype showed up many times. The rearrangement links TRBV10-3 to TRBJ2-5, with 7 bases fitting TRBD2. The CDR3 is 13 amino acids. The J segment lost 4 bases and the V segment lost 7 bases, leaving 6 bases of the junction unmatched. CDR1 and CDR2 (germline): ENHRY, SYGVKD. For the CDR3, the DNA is TGTGCCATCACCCCCTCGGGAGGAGAGACCCAGTACTTC. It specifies CAITPSGGETQYF.

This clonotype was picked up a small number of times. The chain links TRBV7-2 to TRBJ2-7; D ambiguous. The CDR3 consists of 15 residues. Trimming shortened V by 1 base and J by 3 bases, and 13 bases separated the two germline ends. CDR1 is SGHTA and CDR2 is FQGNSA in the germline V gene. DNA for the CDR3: TGTGCCAGCAGCTTAGTAGGCAGGTGGGTCTACGAGCAGTACTTC. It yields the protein CASSLVGRWVYEQYF. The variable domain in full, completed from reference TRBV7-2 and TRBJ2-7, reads GAGVSQSPSNKVTEKGKDVELRCDPISGHTALYWYRQSLGQGLEFLIYFQGNSAPDKSGLPSDRFSAERTGGSVSTLTIQRTQQEDSAVYLCASSLVGRWVYEQYFGPGTRLTVT.

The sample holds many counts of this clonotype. The CDR3 loop reads CATLRQPNYGYTF. As DNA, the CDR3 is TGTGCCACCTTAAGACAGCCTAACTATGGCTACACCTTC. V is TRBV6-5 and J is TRBJ1-2, with D maybe TRBD1 (5 bases). Trimming stripped 10 bases from V and 0 bases from J, with 12 bases between. The CDR3 consists of 13 residues. The germline V gene encodes CDR1 MNHEY and CDR2 SVGAGI.

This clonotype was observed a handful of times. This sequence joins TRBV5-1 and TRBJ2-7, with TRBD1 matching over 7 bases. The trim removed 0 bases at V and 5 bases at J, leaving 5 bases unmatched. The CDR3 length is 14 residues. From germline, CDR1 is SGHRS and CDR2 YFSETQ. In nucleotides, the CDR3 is TGCGCCAGCAGCTTGGGAGGGACAGAGGACGAGCAGTACGTC. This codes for CASSLGGTEDEQYV.

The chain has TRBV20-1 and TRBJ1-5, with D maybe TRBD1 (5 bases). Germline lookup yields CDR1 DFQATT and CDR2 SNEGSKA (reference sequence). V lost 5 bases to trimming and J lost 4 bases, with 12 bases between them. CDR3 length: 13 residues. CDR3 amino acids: CSAGGPLNQPQHF. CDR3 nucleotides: TGCAGTGCTGGGGGACCGCTGAATCAGCCCCAGCATTTT.

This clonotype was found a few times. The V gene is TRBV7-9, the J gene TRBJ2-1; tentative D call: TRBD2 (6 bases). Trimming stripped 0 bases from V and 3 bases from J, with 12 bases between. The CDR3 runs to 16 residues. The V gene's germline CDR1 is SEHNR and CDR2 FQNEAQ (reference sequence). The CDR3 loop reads CASSLAGGRNYNEQFF. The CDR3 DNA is TGTGCCAGCAGCTTAGCGGGAGGTCGGAACTACAATGAGCAGTTCTTC.

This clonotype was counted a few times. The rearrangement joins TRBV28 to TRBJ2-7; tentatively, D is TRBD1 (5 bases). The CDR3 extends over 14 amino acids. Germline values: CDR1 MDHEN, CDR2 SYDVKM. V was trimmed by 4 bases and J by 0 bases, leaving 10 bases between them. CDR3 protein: CASSSGDSSYEQYV. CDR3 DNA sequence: TGTGCCAGCAGTTCCGGCGACAGCTCCTACGAGCAGTACGTC.

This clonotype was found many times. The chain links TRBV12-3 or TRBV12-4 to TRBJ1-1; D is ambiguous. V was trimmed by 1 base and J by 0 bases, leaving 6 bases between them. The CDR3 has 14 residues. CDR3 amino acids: CASSLGTLNTEAFF. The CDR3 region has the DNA TGTGCCAGCAGTTTAGGTACACTGAACACTGAAGCTTTCTTT.

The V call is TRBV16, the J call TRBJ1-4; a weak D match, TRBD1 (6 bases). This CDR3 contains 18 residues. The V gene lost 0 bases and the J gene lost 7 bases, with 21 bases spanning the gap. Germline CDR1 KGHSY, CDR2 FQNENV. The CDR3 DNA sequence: TGTGCCAGCAGCCAATCGGGGGCGGGGGAGTACGTCGGTGAAAAACTGTTTTTT. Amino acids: CASSQSGAGEYVGEKLFF.

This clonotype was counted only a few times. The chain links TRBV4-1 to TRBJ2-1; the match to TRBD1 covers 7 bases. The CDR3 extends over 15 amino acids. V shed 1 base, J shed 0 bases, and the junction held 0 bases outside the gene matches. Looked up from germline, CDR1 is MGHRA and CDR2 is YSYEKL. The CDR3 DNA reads TGCGCCAGCAGCCAAGGGACAGGCTCCTACAATGAGCAGTTCTTC. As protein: CASSQGTGSYNEQFF.

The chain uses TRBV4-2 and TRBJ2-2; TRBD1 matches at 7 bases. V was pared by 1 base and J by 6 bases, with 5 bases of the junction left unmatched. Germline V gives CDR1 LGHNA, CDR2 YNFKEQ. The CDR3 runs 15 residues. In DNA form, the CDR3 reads TGTGCCAGCAGCCAAGGACAGGGTCCTCCCGGGGAGCTGTTTTTT. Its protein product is CASSQGQGPPGELFF.

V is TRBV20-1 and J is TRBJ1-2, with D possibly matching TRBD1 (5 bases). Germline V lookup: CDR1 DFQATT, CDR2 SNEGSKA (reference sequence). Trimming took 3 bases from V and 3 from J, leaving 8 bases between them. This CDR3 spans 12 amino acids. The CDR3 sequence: CSARRGDYGYTF. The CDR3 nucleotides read TGCAGTGCTAGGAGAGGGGACTATGGCTACACCTTC.

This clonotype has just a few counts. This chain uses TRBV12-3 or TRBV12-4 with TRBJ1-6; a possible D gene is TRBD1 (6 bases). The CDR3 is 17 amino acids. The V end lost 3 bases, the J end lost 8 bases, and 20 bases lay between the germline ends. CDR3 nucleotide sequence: TGTGCCAGCAGTTTCCGGGGCCTAACAGGGTCGGATTCACCCCTCCACTTT. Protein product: CASSFRGLTGSDSPLHF.

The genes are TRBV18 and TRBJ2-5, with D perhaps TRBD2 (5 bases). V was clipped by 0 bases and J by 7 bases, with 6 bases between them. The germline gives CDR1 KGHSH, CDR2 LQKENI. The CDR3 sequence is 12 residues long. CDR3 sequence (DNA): TGTGCCAGCTCACCACCGGCGGGGACCCAGTACTTC. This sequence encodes CASSPPAGTQYF.

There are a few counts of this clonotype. CDR3 amino acids: CASSLTSGFQETQYF. The CDR3 nucleotides are TGCGCCAGCAGCTTAACCTCAGGTTTTCAGGAGACCCAGTACTTC. The V call is TRBV5-1, the J call TRBJ2-5; D uncertain. Trimming removed 2 bases at V and 5 bases at J, with 16 bases between. The CDR3 is 15 amino acids. Germline CDR1 is SGHRS and CDR2 is YFSETQ.

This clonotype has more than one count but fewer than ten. CDR3 amino acids: CASSHRQGAAEAFF. DNA of the CDR3: TGCGCCAGCAGCCATAGACAGGGGGCCGCGGAAGCTTTCTTT. This chain uses TRBV4-3 with TRBJ1-1; 10 nucleotides match TRBD1. This CDR3 region has 14 residues. Germline assignment: CDR1 LGHNA and CDR2 YSLEER. V lost 3 bases and J lost 8; bases outside the gene matches: 6.

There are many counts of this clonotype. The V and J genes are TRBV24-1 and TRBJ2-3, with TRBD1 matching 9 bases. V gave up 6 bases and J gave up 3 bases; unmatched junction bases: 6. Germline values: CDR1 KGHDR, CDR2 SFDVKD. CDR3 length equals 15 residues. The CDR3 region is CATSFGQGRTDTQYF. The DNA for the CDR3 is TGTGCCACCAGTTTCGGACAGGGGAGGACAGATACGCAGTATTTT.

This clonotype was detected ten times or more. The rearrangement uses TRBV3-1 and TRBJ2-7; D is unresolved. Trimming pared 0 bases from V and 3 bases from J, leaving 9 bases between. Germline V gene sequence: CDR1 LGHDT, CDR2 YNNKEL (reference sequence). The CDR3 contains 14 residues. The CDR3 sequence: CASSQDLTIYEQYF. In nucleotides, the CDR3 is TGTGCCAGCAGCCAAGATCTTACCATCTACGAGCAGTACTTC.